Listed here are 3 T cell receptor beta chains from one sample, sequenced in a study of shared clonotypes between healthy human individuals. Some clones are missing from TCRdb's copy, which holds only in-frame ones; the method was immunoSEQ multiplex PCR. The sample holds approximately 1,500,000 clones, around 97% seen once. The material sequenced was naive CD4+ T cells sorted from blood. The sample's subset: CD45RA+ positively selected. These TCRs come from a young man in good health.

Note on this clone: Additional DNA sequences in this sample encode the identical CDR3. In DNA, the CDR3 is TGTGCCTGGAGTGTTGGTGGGGCCAACGTCCTGACTTTC. This sequence encodes CAWSVGGANVLTF. This rearrangement joins TRBV30 to TRBJ2-6; D is ambiguous. Germline V gene sequence: CDR1 GTSNPN, CDR2 SVGIG (reference sequence). Trimming took off 0 bases at V and 3 bases at J, with 3 bases between the two ends. CDR3 length: 13 residues.

The chain employs TRBV25-1 and TRBJ2-1; D not certain. From germline, CDR1 is MGHDK and CDR2 SYGVNS. Trimming cost V 6 bases and J 6 bases, with 9 bases left between them. CDR3 size: 12 residues. CDR3 coding DNA: TGTGCCAGCAGGGCTAACCCCAATGAGCAGTTCTTC. Translation gives CASRANPNEQFF.

This clone was seen a handful of times. The chain has TRBV19 and TRBJ2-3; D call uncertain. This CDR3 comprises 13 residues. Trimming shortened V by 3 bases and J by 8 bases, and 12 bases separated the two germline ends. Germline V CDR1 and CDR2: LNHDA, SQIVND (reference sequence). The CDR3 reads CASSIPGSATQYF. The CDR3 bases are TGTGCCAGTAGTATCCCAGGTTCTGCTACGCAGTATTTT.